A single sample is the source of the 29 T cell receptor beta chains below, sequenced in a study of shared clonotypes between healthy human individuals (TCRdb year 2020). The library was produced with the immunoSEQ multiplex PCR assay. Entries here come from immuneACCESS through TCRdb and include only in-frame sequences with V and J called. Some clones fail to appear in such tables; in the studies checked, an unresolved V gene covers under half of the shortfall, and the cause of the remainder is unknown. Across this sample there are millions of clones, with around nine tenths seen only once. The ten top clones hold over 0.12% of the sample. The sequenced sample was naive CD4+ T cells sorted from blood. The cell subset or site label for this specimen denotes: CD45RA+ positively selected. These receptors were taken from a man aged 18 to 29 in good health.

The V call is TRBV4-3, the J call TRBJ2-7, with TRBD2 matching over 12 bases. CDR1 and CDR2 from the germline V gene are LGHNA and YSLEER. V lost 0 bases, J lost 5 bases, and 5 bases stayed unmatched. This CDR3 contains 16 residues. CDR3 region: CASSQETSGSIHEQYF. The CDR3 DNA follows: TGCGCCAGCAGCCAAGAGACTAGCGGGAGTATCCACGAGCAGTACTTC.

This clone was seen once. The V call is TRBV9, the J call TRBJ2-1, with D perhaps TRBD2 (6 bases). Germline CDR1 reads SGDLS; CDR2 reads YYNGEE. This CDR3 region has 14 residues. V lost 4 bases and J lost 7, with 15 bases in between. CDR3 bases: TGTGCCAGCAGCTATGGAGGGCCTGGGAATGAGCAGTTCTTC. This codes for CASSYGGPGNEQFF. The complete variable domain, with remaining parts taken from reference TRBV9 and TRBJ2-1, reads DSGVTQTPKHLITATGQRVTLRCSPRSGDLSVYWYQQSLDQGLQFLIQYYNGEERAKGNILERFSAQQFPDLHSELNLSSLELGDSALYFCASSYGGPGNEQFFGPGTRLTVL.

The chain carries TRBV19 and TRBJ1-4, with 7 bases lining up with TRBD1. Germline loops: CDR1 LNHDA, CDR2 SQIVND (reference sequence). The CDR3 spans 15 residues. With 1 base clipped from V and 6 bases from J, the junction kept 5 bases outside the gene matches. The CDR3 protein is CASSIANRGYEKLFF. The CDR3 nucleotides are TGTGCCAGTAGTATAGCTAACAGGGGATATGAAAAACTGTTTTTT.

The V call is TRBV4-1, the J call TRBJ2-2; 7 nucleotides agree with TRBD1. CDR1 is MGHRA, CDR2 YSYEKL, per germline. V was clipped by 5 bases and J by 4 bases; unmatched bases: 13. The length of the CDR3 is 17 residues. The CDR3 loop reads CASSEGKGGRGTGELFF. The CDR3 DNA sequence: TGCGCCAGCAGCGAGGGGAAAGGGGGCAGGGGCACCGGGGAGCTGTTTTTT.

The chain recombines TRBV19 with TRBJ1-1, with D possibly being TRBD1 (5 bases). The CDR3 sequence is 16 residues long. Germline V gene sequence: CDR1 LNHDA, CDR2 SQIVND (reference sequence). V shed 8 bases and J shed 1 base, with 20 bases lying between them. The CDR3 reads CASQMDGGSKNTEAFF. DNA of the CDR3: TGTGCCAGTCAAATGGACGGGGGGAGCAAGAACACTGAAGCTTTCTTT.

The V gene is TRBV30, the J gene TRBJ1-6; 7 nucleotides match TRBD1. Germline V gene lookup returns CDR1 GTSNPN and CDR2 SVGIG (reference sequence). CDR3 size: 14 residues. Unmatched junction bases numbered 10, after V lost 7 bases and J lost 7 bases. CDR3 bases: TGTGCCTTAGAACTGGGCAGGGGGAATTCACCCCTCCACTTT. Its translation: CALELGRGNSPLHF. Full variable domain (remainder filled in from reference TRBV30 and TRBJ1-6): SQTIHQWPATLVQPVGSPLSLECTVEGTSNPNLYWYRQAAGRGLQLLFYSVGIGQISSEVPQNLSASRPQDRQFILSSKKLLLSDSGFYLCALELGRGNSPLHFGNGTRLTVT.

V and J are TRBV10-2 and TRBJ2-7; 8 bases line up with TRBD2. This CDR3 is built from 14 residues. After removal of 8 bases from V and 3 bases from J, the junction contained 9 bases not matched to a gene. Per the germline V gene, CDR1 is WSHSY and CDR2 is SAAADI. The CDR3 loop is CASGDPGTSYEQYF. Here the CDR3 DNA reads TGCGCCAGCGGGGACCCCGGGACTAGCTACGAGCAGTACTTC.

This clone showed up just a few times. This rearrangement joins TRBV30 to TRBJ1-5; D might be TRBD1 (5 bases). The length of the CDR3 is 13 residues. CDR1 and CDR2 from the germline V gene are GTSNPN and SVGIG (reference sequence). Trimming shortened V by 3 bases and J by 9 bases, and 15 bases separated the two germline ends. The CDR3 sequence: CAWRIPGTAPQHF. In DNA, the CDR3 is TGTGCCTGGAGGATTCCAGGGACGGCGCCCCAGCATTTT.

V usage is TRBV30 and J usage is TRBJ2-3, with TRBD2 as a possible D gene (6 bases). The V gene's germline CDR1 is GTSNPN and CDR2 SVGIG (reference sequence). The CDR3 is 14 amino acids. Trimming stripped 2 bases from V and 4 bases from J, with 13 bases between. The DNA for the CDR3 is TGTGCCTGGAGTCGTCGGGGGTTCGCAGATACGCAGTATTTT. Translating it yields CAWSRRGFADTQYF.

The chain employs TRBV11-2 and TRBJ2-2, with D hard to call. Germline V gene lookup returns CDR1 SGHAT and CDR2 FQNNGV. The CDR3 has 16 residues. The V end was cut by 1 base, the J end by 0 bases, with 9 bases between. The CDR3 bases are TGTGCCAGCAGCTTAGCTCCAGAGACGAACACCGGGGAGCTGTTTTTT. It specifies CASSLAPETNTGELFF.

The V and J genes are TRBV2 and TRBJ2-7; no definite D call. CDR1 and CDR2 (germline): SNHLY, FYNNEI. The V and J ends lost 6 bases and 6 bases respectively, with 15 bases between them. This CDR3 spans 13 amino acids. The CDR3 loop is CASRSGPGTEQYF. DNA of the CDR3: TGTGCCAGCAGGTCCGGGCCAGGCACCGAGCAGTACTTC.

This rearrangement joins TRBV5-1 to TRBJ2-3; maybe TRBD1 (6 bases). Trimming took 2 bases from V and 4 from J, leaving 11 bases between them. Germline V gene sequence: CDR1 SGHRS, CDR2 YFSETQ. CDR3 size: 14 residues. CDR3 DNA: TGCGCCAGCAGCTTTGGGTCAGGGGCAGATACGCAGTATTTT. Translated, it gives CASSFGSGADTQYF.

On this clone: At one end, the junction sequence differs from germline, possibly due to a read error. This chain connects TRBV25-1 to TRBJ1-2; D is perhaps TRBD1 (6 bases). From germline, CDR1 is MGHDK and CDR2 SYGVNS. The CDR3 extends over 13 amino acids. For the CDR3, the DNA is TGTGCCAGCAGCTGGGGGCAGGGTAGGGGTGCGTCTTTC. Translation gives CASSWGQGRGASF.

The chain combines TRBV19 with TRBJ1-5; 9 nucleotides agree with TRBD1. Trimming took 5 bases from V and 6 from J; bases not matched to a gene: 17. This CDR3 region has 18 residues. Germline CDR1 LNHDA, CDR2 SQIVND (reference sequence). CDR3 DNA: TGTGCCAGTAGTCACCCCAAGGGACAGGGTCAACGTCTTCAGCCCCAGCATTTT. Translating it yields CASSHPKGQGQRLQPQHF.

V gene TRBV18 combines with J gene TRBJ2-5, with 14 bases aligning to TRBD2. J gave up 1 base and V 6 bases, and 7 bases lay outside the gene matches. The CDR3 is made up of 17 amino acids. CDR1 and CDR2 (germline): KGHSH, LQKENI. DNA of the CDR3: TGTGCCAGCTCCCCCCTTGGGACTAGCGGGAGCCAAGAGACCCAGTACTTC. It is translated as CASSPLGTSGSQETQYF.

This chain connects TRBV10-3 to TRBJ2-1; 7 nucleotides line up with TRBD2. The CDR3 is made up of 14 amino acids. CDR1 is ENHRY, CDR2 SYGVKD, per germline. With 2 bases clipped from V and 3 bases from J, the junction kept 1 base outside the gene matches. CDR3 amino acids: CAISEGLDYNEQFF. The CDR3 bases are TGTGCCATCAGTGAGGGACTAGACTACAATGAGCAGTTCTTC.

Details on this clone: Distinct nucleotide sequences in the sample also encode this CDR3. The chain couples TRBV28 to TRBJ2-1, with 11 nucleotides matching TRBD2. From germline, CDR1 is MDHEN and CDR2 SYDVKM. J lost 4 bases, V lost 6 bases, and 5 bases had no gene match. The CDR3 has 15 amino acids. CDR3 sequence reads: CASSSGLAGYNEQFF. The CDR3 DNA is TGTGCCAGCAGCTCAGGACTAGCGGGTTACAATGAGCAGTTCTTC.

In this sample, this clone turned up a few times. The chain uses TRBV30 and TRBJ1-4, with unresolved D. V was cut by 0 bases and J by 8 bases, with 7 bases left in between. This CDR3 comprises 12 residues. Per the germline V gene, CDR1 is GTSNPN and CDR2 is SVGIG (reference sequence). CDR3 region: CAWSVTWEKLFF. The CDR3 region has the DNA TGTGCCTGGAGTGTTACATGGGAAAAACTGTTTTTT.

The rearrangement links TRBV7-2 to TRBJ2-5; 11 bases line up with TRBD1. The CDR3 totals 17 residues. With 5 bases clipped from V and 0 bases from J, the junction kept 8 bases outside the gene matches. Germline V CDR1 and CDR2: SGHTA, FQGNSA. Here the CDR3 reads CASSANRDRGYQETQYF. The DNA for the CDR3 is TGTGCCAGCAGCGCTAACCGGGACAGGGGGTACCAAGAGACCCAGTACTTC.

This clone was picked up one time. The gene calls are TRBV6-1 and TRBJ2-7; D call uncertain. Trimming took 3 bases from V and 2 from J, leaving 14 bases between them. CDR1 MNHNS and CDR2 SASEGT come from the germline V gene. This CDR3 has 15 residues. The CDR3 DNA sequence: TGTGCCAGCAGTGACTCGGGTCTTCCCCCCTACGAGCAGTACTTC. Translated: CASSDSGLPPYEQYF.

The CDR3: CASSLASMGSPLHF. CDR3 in DNA: TGTGCCAGCAGTTTAGCCAGTATGGGGTCACCCCTCCACTTT. V usage is TRBV27 and J usage is TRBJ1-6, with D hard to call. Germline CDR1 reads MNHEY; CDR2 reads SMNVEV (reference sequence). CDR3 length: 14 residues. V lost 2 bases and J lost 10, with 12 bases in between.

Remarks on this clone: This CDR3 is also generated by other DNA sequences in the sample. The V call is TRBV6-1, the J call TRBJ2-7, with 8 bases matching TRBD1. Trimming took 3 bases from V and 5 from J; bases not matched to a gene: 3. This CDR3 region has 13 residues. Looked up from germline, CDR1 is MNHNS and CDR2 is SASEGT. As DNA, the CDR3 is TGTGCCAGCAGTGAGCAGGGGGCCCACGAGCAGTACTTC. Protein sequence: CASSEQGAHEQYF.

The gene calls are TRBV4-1 and TRBJ2-3, with a possible D match to TRBD2 (5 bases). V lost 4 bases to trimming and J lost 0 bases, with 14 bases between them. This CDR3 has 16 amino acids. The V gene's germline CDR1 is MGHRA and CDR2 YSYEKL. CDR3 sequence (DNA): TGCGCCAGCAGCCCCTGGGATCGGACTAGCACAGATACGCAGTATTTT. This codes for CASSPWDRTSTDTQYF.

This clone was seen just once. This chain connects TRBV2 to TRBJ2-7; either TRBD1 or TRBD2 may fit D (5 bases each). Between the trimmed V and J ends, which lost 5 bases and 7 bases, there was a span of 9 bases. CDR1 and CDR2 (germline): SNHLY, FYNNEI. The CDR3 extends over 11 amino acids. CDR3 nucleotides: TGTGCCAGCAGTACCGAGGGGGAGCAGTACTTC. Translating gives CASSTEGEQYF.

This rearrangement joins TRBV29-1 to TRBJ2-2, with 8 bases that match TRBD1. This CDR3 region has 14 residues. Germline V gene sequence: CDR1 SQVTM, CDR2 ANQGSEA. J lost 5 bases, V lost 7 bases, and 9 bases had no gene match. CDR3 DNA: TGCAGCGCATTGACAGGGGATGTTACCGGGGAGCTGTTTTTT. Its protein is CSALTGDVTGELFF.

Comments on this clone: Other DNA variants within this sample encode the same CDR3. V and J are TRBV6-1 and TRBJ2-7; D is undetermined. This CDR3 comprises 13 residues. In germline, CDR1 is MNHNS, CDR2 SASEGT. V lost 1 base and J 3 bases, leaving 7 bases between the germline ends. The CDR3 DNA reads TGTGCCAGCAGTGAAGTAAGAGACTACGAGCAGTACTTC. As protein: CASSEVRDYEQYF.

The J gene is TRBJ1-5, the V gene TRBV7-9; 7 nucleotides line up with TRBD1. The CDR3 covers 15 residues. The J segment lost 5 bases and the V segment lost 1 base, leaving 5 bases of the junction unmatched. In germline, CDR1 is SEHNR, CDR2 FQNEAQ (reference sequence). CDR3 loop: CASSLGWDRDQPQHF. CDR3 DNA sequence: TGTGCCAGCAGCTTAGGTTGGGACAGAGATCAGCCCCAGCATTTT.

The table lists this clone with a count of one. CDR3 in amino acids: CASSLEGGPLYEQYF. The CDR3 coding sequence is TGTGCCAGCAGCTTAGAGGGGGGACCCCTCTACGAGCAGTACTTC. The chain is built from TRBV7-2 and TRBJ2-7; the D gene could be TRBD1 or TRBD2 (6 bases each). CDR1 SGHTA and CDR2 FQGNSA come from the germline V gene. V was cut by 1 base and J by 3 bases, with 13 bases left in between. The CDR3 extends over 15 amino acids.

The V call is TRBV18, the J call TRBJ1-2; TRBD1 matches at 11 bases. Germline trimming cut 3 bases from V and 1 base from J; bases unmatched to any gene: 7. CDR1 and CDR2 (germline): KGHSH, LQKENI. The CDR3 is 17 residues long. The CDR3 DNA sequence: TGTGCCAGCTCACCGCCGGGACAGGGGGTTTTTAACTATGGCTACACCTTC. It translates to CASSPPGQGVFNYGYTF.